The 28 T cell receptor beta chains below come from one sample, sequenced in a study of graft-versus-host responses after intestinal transplantation. No cognate antigen is known for these TCRs. Here immunoSEQ multiplex PCR was the method, and the copy in TCRdb shows in-frame clones only, minus some. The sample contains about 130,000 clones, about nine tenths of which appear only once. The source was unstimulated CD4+ T cells sorted from spleen or lymph node cells, collected before intestinal transplant. The receptors were gathered from a human donor who received an intestinal transplant.

This chain joins TRBV6-5 and TRBJ2-1; TRBD2 matches at 8 bases. Germline CDR1 MNHEY, CDR2 SVGAGI. Germline trimming cut 2 bases from V and 9 bases from J; bases unmatched to any gene: 9. This CDR3 is 15 amino acids long. For the CDR3, the DNA is TGTGCCAGCAGTTACGGAGGAAGGGCGGGAGGTGAGCAGTTCTTC. It codes for CASSYGGRAGGEQFF.

Comment on this clone: Other DNA sequences within the sample encode an identical CDR3. This chain joins TRBV19 and TRBJ2-1; unclear D gene. The V and J ends lost 6 bases and 0 bases respectively, with 6 bases between them. The CDR3 length is 13 residues. Germline V gene lookup returns CDR1 LNHDA and CDR2 SQIVND (reference sequence). CDR3 bases: TGTGCCAGTAGCGGCAGCTCCTACAATGAGCAGTTCTTC. Its translation: CASSGSSYNEQFF. Together with reference TRBV19 and TRBJ2-1, the CDR3 gives the full variable domain: DGGITQSPKYLFRKEGQNVTLSCEQNLNHDAMYWYRQDPGQGLRLIYYSQIVNDFQKGDIAEGYSVSREKKESFPLTVTSAQKNPTAFYLCASSGSSYNEQFFGPGTRLTVL.

This chain uses TRBV30 with TRBJ2-3, with 11 bases aligning to TRBD2. The ends lost 5 bases at V and 1 base at J; junction bases unmatched: 5. Germline CDR1 is GTSNPN and CDR2 is SVGIG (reference sequence). The CDR3 extends over 15 amino acids. CDR3 DNA sequence: TGTGCCTGGGGGGAACTAGCGGGAGGCACAGATACGCAGTATTTT. It specifies CAWGELAGGTDTQYF. The whole variable domain, remainder taken from reference TRBV30 and TRBJ2-3, is SQTIHQWPATLVQPVGSPLSLECTVEGTSNPNLYWYRQAAGRGLQLLFYSVGIGQISSEVPQNLSASRPQDRQFILSSKKLLLSDSGFYLCAWGELAGGTDTQYFGPGTRLTVL.

The chain links TRBV5-4 to TRBJ2-7, with D possibly matching TRBD1 (5 bases). V dropped 4 bases and J dropped 1 base, with 18 bases sitting between them. The CDR3 has 16 residues. The germline V gene encodes CDR1 SGHNT and CDR2 YYREEE (reference sequence). Here the CDR3 reads CASSQVVGPSSYEQYF. The CDR3 DNA is TGTGCCAGCAGCCAAGTGGTGGGGCCATCGTCCTACGAGCAGTACTTC.

The genes are TRBV9 and TRBJ1-2, with no clear D. CDR1 and CDR2 (germline): SGDLS, YYNGEE. The ends were cut back, 0 bases at V and 6 bases at J, with 6 bases in the middle. CDR3 size: 12 residues. CDR3 bases: TGTGCCAGCAGCGTAGAAGGACATGGCTACACCTTC. Amino acids: CASSVEGHGYTF.

The CDR3 reads CASSEGFGIAGGNEQFF. CDR3 coding DNA: TGCGCCAGCAGTGAGGGGTTTGGGATAGCGGGAGGGAATGAGCAGTTCTTC. The J gene is TRBJ2-1, the V gene TRBV10-2, with TRBD2 matching 11 bases. CDR3 length equals 17 residues. V gave up 2 bases and J gave up 7 bases; unmatched junction bases: 10. Germline V gene sequence: CDR1 WSHSY, CDR2 SAAADI.

This chain uses TRBV18 with TRBJ1-5, with D hard to call. CDR3 size: 15 residues. Germline V CDR1 and CDR2: KGHSH, LQKENI. V shed 5 bases and J shed 0 bases, with 11 bases lying between them. The CDR3, as DNA: TGTGCCAGCTCAACCAATCAGGTTAGCAATCAGCCCCAGCATTTT. This sequence encodes CASSTNQVSNQPQHF.

The V call is TRBV6-5, the J call TRBJ2-5; D call uncertain. The CDR3 covers 11 residues. Trimming took off 6 bases at V and 2 bases at J, with 4 bases between the two ends. CDR1 and CDR2 (germline): MNHEY, SVGAGI. CDR3 amino acids: CASSQQETQYF. The CDR3 DNA reads as TGTGCCAGCAGCCAGCAAGAGACCCAGTACTTC.

The chain carries TRBV30 and TRBJ1-5; D not certain. Germline V gene data show CDR1 as GTSNPN and CDR2 as SVGIG (reference sequence). There are 18 residues in the CDR3. The germline V and J ends were trimmed by 0 bases and 0 bases, with 18 bases remaining between them. CDR3 in amino acids: CAWSVRASVGYSNQPQHF. Here the CDR3 DNA reads TGTGCCTGGAGTGTAAGGGCCTCAGTGGGCTATAGCAATCAGCCCCAGCATTTT. The whole variable domain, remainder taken from reference TRBV30 and TRBJ1-5, is SQTIHQWPATLVQPVGSPLSLECTVEGTSNPNLYWYRQAAGRGLQLLFYSVGIGQISSEVPQNLSASRPQDRQFILSSKKLLLSDSGFYLCAWSVRASVGYSNQPQHFGDGTRLSIL.

This clone is a singleton in its sample. Written as DNA, the CDR3 is TGTGCCAGCAGCTTTCGGACTAGCTTCGAGGAGACCCAGTACTTC. Encoded protein: CASSFRTSFEETQYF. V usage is TRBV7-2 and J usage is TRBJ2-5; 8 nucleotides line up with TRBD2. Germline V gene sequence: CDR1 SGHTA, CDR2 FQGNSA. V lost 3 bases to trimming and J lost 5 bases; unmatched junction nucleotides: 8. This CDR3 is built from 15 residues.

The V gene is TRBV5-4, the J gene TRBJ2-5, with TRBD1 identical over 11 bases. Trimming took 2 bases from V and 1 from J; bases not matched to a gene: 4. Germline-derived CDR1 and CDR2 are SGHNT and YYREEE (reference sequence). The CDR3 covers 16 residues. CDR3 sequence: CASSLTGTGGQETQYF. CDR3 nucleotide sequence: TGTGCCAGCAGCTTAACCGGGACAGGGGGCCAAGAGACCCAGTACTTC.

The DNA for the CDR3 is TGTGCCAGCAGCTCATTAAGGGGCACAGATACGCAGTATTTT. This translates into CASSSLRGTDTQYF. The chain combines TRBV7-2 with TRBJ2-3; no clear D gene. The CDR3 is made up of 14 amino acids. V shed 4 bases and J shed 1 base, with 9 bases lying between them. Germline CDR1 is SGHTA and CDR2 is FQGNSA.

V usage is TRBV6-1 and J usage is TRBJ2-7, with D perhaps matching TRBD1 (6 bases). Looked up from germline, CDR1 is MNHNS and CDR2 is SASEGT. This CDR3 has 14 amino acids. Trimming shortened V by 5 bases and J by 2 bases, and 13 bases separated the two germline ends. The CDR3 nucleotides read TGTGCCAGCAGTTTACAGGGTACAACCTACGAGCAGTACTTC. Residues: CASSLQGTTYEQYF.

J is TRBJ2-5 and V is TRBV2, with 7 bases aligning to TRBD2. The J call may be wrong; the DNA end is better matched by TRBJ2-7. Per germline, CDR1 SNHLY and CDR2 FYNNEI. This CDR3 contains 12 residues. Written as DNA, the CDR3 is TGTGCCAGCATCGGCGGGGGATACGAGCAGTACTTC. Translated: CASIGGGYEQYF.

This sequence joins TRBV7-8 and TRBJ2-1; D not resolved. The germline V and J ends were trimmed by 1 base and 2 bases, with 9 bases remaining between them. The germline V gene encodes CDR1 SGHVS and CDR2 FQNEAQ. CDR3 length: 15 residues. The CDR3 loop is CASSLVSAPYNEQFF. DNA of the CDR3: TGTGCCAGCAGCTTAGTATCGGCGCCCTACAATGAGCAGTTCTTC.

The chain carries TRBV7-2 and TRBJ2-7; TRBD2 aligns across 8 bases. Per germline, CDR1 SGHTA and CDR2 FQGNSA. The V and J ends lost 1 base and 5 bases, in that order; junction bases with no gene match: 4. CDR3 length equals 14 residues. This CDR3 is CASSLEAGEHEQYF. The CDR3 DNA sequence: TGTGCCAGCAGCTTAGAAGCGGGAGAGCACGAGCAGTACTTC.

The CDR3 loop reads CSARLTTQYF. CDR3 sequence (DNA): TGCAGTGCTCGCCTAACGACCCAGTACTTC. The V call is TRBV20-1, the J call TRBJ2-5; D remains ambiguous. V shed 5 bases and J shed 7 bases, with 8 bases lying between them. Germline CDR1 is DFQATT and CDR2 is SNEGSKA (reference sequence). This CDR3 is built from 10 residues.

The V and J genes are TRBV5-1 and TRBJ2-1; 8 bases fit TRBD1. Germline CDR1 SGHRS, CDR2 YFSETQ. CDR3 length: 14 amino acids. Trimming took 0 bases from V and 8 from J; bases not matched to a gene: 4. For the CDR3, the DNA is TGCGCCAGCAGCTTGGCCCCAGGGGGCGATGAGCAGTTCTTC. Its protein product is CASSLAPGGDEQFF.

V gene TRBV19 combines with J gene TRBJ2-5, with D possibly TRBD2 on 6 matching bases. Trimming took 6 bases from V and 5 from J, leaving 19 bases between them. Per the germline V gene, CDR1 is LNHDA and CDR2 is SQIVND (reference sequence). CDR3 length: 15 amino acids. The CDR3 reads CASSLYTGALETQYF. Here the CDR3 DNA reads TGTGCCAGTAGCCTTTACACGGGAGCACTGGAGACCCAGTACTTC.

The V and J genes are TRBV4-2 and TRBJ1-3, with D perhaps TRBD1 (6 bases). V lost 4 bases to trimming and J lost 5 bases, with 18 bases between them. Germline CDR1 LGHNA, CDR2 YNFKEQ. The CDR3 is 16 residues long. CDR3 sequence (DNA): TGTGCCAGCAGCCTAAGTAGACAGGTCCGTAGAAACACCATATATTTT. Translating it yields CASSLSRQVRRNTIYF.

V and J are TRBV19 and TRBJ1-2; D not certain. This CDR3 comprises 15 residues. The germline V gene encodes CDR1 LNHDA and CDR2 SQIVND (reference sequence). The V end was cut by 3 bases, the J end by 4 bases, with 15 bases between. This chain's CDR3 is CASSILTPTSYGYTF. CDR3 in DNA: TGTGCCAGTAGTATCTTGACACCTACTAGCTATGGCTACACCTTC. Drawing the rest from reference TRBV19 and TRBJ1-2, the complete variable domain is DGGITQSPKYLFRKEGQNVTLSCEQNLNHDAMYWYRQDPGQGLRLIYYSQIVNDFQKGDIAEGYSVSREKKESFPLTVTSAQKNPTAFYLCASSILTPTSYGYTFGSGTRLTVV.

This rearrangement joins TRBV2 to TRBJ2-6, with 8 nucleotides matching TRBD1. The CDR3 has 18 residues. Trimming took 5 bases from V and 0 from J; bases not matched to a gene: 9. Looked up from germline, CDR1 is SNHLY and CDR2 is FYNNEI. As DNA, the CDR3 is TGTGCCAGCAGTCCCCTTGGGGGACAGGTCTCTGGGGCCAACGTCCTGACTTTC. This encodes CASSPLGGQVSGANVLTF. The full variable domain, its missing parts supplied by reference TRBV2 and TRBJ2-6, is EPEVTQTPSHQVTQMGQEVILRCVPISNHLYFYWYRQILGQKVEFLVSFYNNEISEKSEIFDDQFSVERPDGSNFTLKIRSTKLEDSAMYFCASSPLGGQVSGANVLTFGAGSRLTVL.

The chain carries TRBV4-3 and TRBJ2-3; 8 nucleotides align to TRBD2. The CDR3 is 15 amino acids. CDR1 and CDR2 (germline): LGHNA, YSLEER. The V and J ends lost 1 base and 7 bases, in that order; junction bases with no gene match: 7. The CDR3 reads CASSQGGGSGNTQYF. The DNA of the CDR3 is TGCGCCAGCAGCCAAGGCGGGGGGAGTGGGAATACGCAGTATTTT.

The V gene is TRBV10-3, the J gene TRBJ2-7, with TRBD1 as a possible D gene (6 bases). CDR1 and CDR2 (germline): ENHRY, SYGVKD. The CDR3 covers 14 residues. The V and J ends lost 4 bases and 1 base respectively, with 11 bases between them. CDR3 sequence (DNA): TGTGCCATCAGTGGGCGACAGGAATCCTACGAGCAGTACTTC. Residues: CAISGRQESYEQYF.

Points on this clone: This CDR3 is also generated by other DNA sequences in the sample. The J gene is TRBJ1-2, the V gene TRBV6-1; 11 nucleotides align to TRBD1. Germline V CDR1 and CDR2: MNHNS, SASEGT. Germline trimming cut 6 bases from V and 7 bases from J; bases unmatched to any gene: 4. This CDR3 is 13 amino acids long. CDR3 loop: CASRPGTGGGYTF. The DNA of the CDR3 is TGTGCCAGCAGGCCCGGGACAGGGGGTGGCTACACCTTC.

The chain links TRBV28 to TRBJ2-7; TRBD1 agrees at 8 bases. Germline CDR1 and CDR2: MDHEN and SYDVKM. The CDR3 sequence is 14 residues long. The V and J ends lost 5 bases and 5 bases, in that order; junction bases with no gene match: 8. CDR3: CASSTYQGADEQYF. The DNA of the CDR3 is TGTGCCAGCAGTACCTACCAGGGGGCTGACGAGCAGTACTTC.

This rearrangement joins TRBV7-3 to TRBJ2-2, with TRBD2 identical over 11 bases. Germline trimming cut 4 bases from V and 1 base from J; bases unmatched to any gene: 2. In germline, CDR1 is SGHTA, CDR2 FQGTGA. The CDR3 is 16 amino acids. The CDR3 region is CASSSTSGRNTGELFF. The CDR3, as DNA: TGTGCCAGCAGCTCCACTAGCGGGAGGAACACCGGGGAGCTGTTTTTT. Full variable domain (remainder filled in from reference TRBV7-3 and TRBJ2-2): GAGVSQTPSNKVTEKGKYVELRCDPISGHTALYWYRQSLGQGPEFLIYFQGTGAADDSGLPNDRFFAVRPEGSVSTLKIQRTERGDSAVYLCASSSTSGRNTGELFFGEGSRLTVL.

This clone was detected only once. The J gene is TRBJ1-1, the V gene TRBV5-6; D unresolved. Germline V gene data show CDR1 as SGHDT and CDR2 as YYEEEE. The CDR3 sequence is 15 residues long. Trimming took 2 bases from V and 2 from J, leaving 13 bases between them. This CDR3 reads CASSFWQAINTEAFF. CDR3 sequence (DNA): TGTGCCAGCAGCTTTTGGCAGGCGATCAACACTGAAGCTTTCTTT.